A selection of T cell receptor beta chains follows, all from one sample in a study of blood T cell repertoires in COVID-19. TCRdb keeps only in-frame clones here, not all; method: immunoSEQ multiplex PCR. The sample contains about 270,000 clones, 85% to 90% of which appear only once. Specimen: peripheral blood. The origin of the receptors is a human donor in a cohort sampled during active COVID-19. CDR3s include the opening cysteine and the closing phenylalanine or tryptophan. Where a row states a size, it is once, few, many or the class of an expanded clone; other rows omit it.

V gene,J gene,clone size,CDR3 protein
TRBV2,TRBJ2-5,.,CASQRENLNLGETQYF
TRBV18,TRBJ2-7,.,CASSPETGYEQYF
TRBV4-2,TRBJ1-3,few,CASSRNTGTGNTIYF
TRBV7-6,TRBJ1-2,.,CASSPGLFYTF
TRBV12-3/TRBV12-4,TRBJ2-2,.,CASSSQGIGELFF
TRBV2,TRBJ1-5,.,CASMALNQPQHF
TRBV5-6,TRBJ1-6,few,CASSFNRGTSPLHF
TRBV24-1,TRBJ2-1,.,CATSDWTSGNEQFF
TRBV2,TRBJ1-2,.,CASSDRGINYGYTF
TRBV28,TRBJ1-6,.,CASRRTGGSYNSPLHF
TRBV6-6,TRBJ1-3,.,CASGTGQRSSGNTIYF
TRBV3-1/TRBV3-2,TRBJ1-1,.,CASSQGWTSNEAFF
TRBV7-3,TRBJ2-1,.,CASSLGLADNEQFF
TRBV3-1/TRBV3-2,TRBJ1-1,once,CASSPAMGQGSVGTEAFF
TRBV4-3,TRBJ1-2,.,CASSQQGYGYTF
TRBV9,TRBJ2-2,once,CASSVGQIKNTGELFF
TRBV7-8,TRBJ2-2,.,CASGTSGRPEGGELFF
TRBV27,TRBJ1-2,.,CASSLGTAYGYTF
TRBV3-1/TRBV3-2,TRBJ2-3,.,CASSPSGSGRSQYF
TRBV18,TRBJ2-7,.,CASSPTTGNEQYF
TRBV18,TRBJ2-7,.,CASSGAGDPYEQYF
TRBV6-5,TRBJ1-3,.,CASSYDRSSGNTIYF
TRBV27,TRBJ2-7,.,CASSKGLAGAYEQYF
TRBV29-1,TRBJ2-5,.,CSVTYSSGIDTQYF
TRBV21-1,TRBJ2-1,.,CASSKALRTPWVAEGLNEQFF
TRBV28,TRBJ1-2,.,CASSLVMWTGGDYGYTF
TRBV29-1,TRBJ2-1,.,CSTYDLAGVNEQFF
TRBV15,TRBJ1-2,.,CATSFGDREWGYTF
TRBV11-2,TRBJ2-3,.,CASSLRLAGSTDTQYF
TRBV19,TRBJ2-7,.,CASSMVQAGDYEQYF
TRBV3-1/TRBV3-2,TRBJ2-1,.,CASSQEIPPRGEQFF
TRBV9,TRBJ2-1,.,CASSGRGNEQFF
TRBV3-1/TRBV3-2,TRBJ2-5,.,CASSQVRVVETQYF
TRBV7-9,TRBJ1-2,.,CASSLGGFNYGYTF
TRBV18,TRBJ2-3,.,CASSPLSRRGTDTQYF
TRBV6-5,TRBJ1-2,.,CASSSGGGGRGYTF
TRBV4-3,TRBJ1-1,.,CASSQDRMNTEAFF
TRBV7-2,TRBJ2-5,.,CASRLTVQETQYF
TRBV2,TRBJ2-3,.,CASKGGGTQYF
TRBV9,TRBJ2-2,.,CASSLPPGTGDPGELFF
TRBV9,TRBJ1-1,.,CASSVGTGLMNTEAFF
TRBV10-2,TRBJ2-1,.,CATSLTGTGSTSEQFF
TRBV27,TRBJ1-2,.,CASSLQGASGYTF
TRBV28,TRBJ2-7,.,CASSLSRTGTYEQYF
TRBV28,TRBJ1-1,.,CASSPSSGQGSGLAEAFF
TRBV20-1,TRBJ2-7,few,CSASLSSYEQYF
TRBV5-1,TRBJ2-3,.,CASSLVTSGKNTQYF
TRBV18,TRBJ2-1,.,CASSPGLAGTYNEQFF
TRBV3-1/TRBV3-2,TRBJ2-4,.,CASSPQMGSLAKNIQYF